This T cell receptor beta chain was sequenced for a study of response to subunit inactivated influenza vaccine. CDR1 is SEHNR and CDR2 is FQNEAQ in the germline V gene (reference sequence). The V end lost 1 base, the J end lost 4 bases, and 7 bases lay between the germline ends. The CDR3 is made up of 13 amino acids. MiXCR, applied by TCRdb to the RT-PCR reads, yields one record per CDR3 protein. Of hundreds of thousands of distinct CDR3 sequences in the sample, roughly 8.2% were seen once. Study outcomes and limitations: The authors put forward the suggestion that each seasonal influenza vaccination may bring in only a limited number of new T cells.

This clonotype was counted a few times. Its antigen is currently unknown. V and J are TRBV7-9 and TRBJ2-5; D gene uncertain. This specimen was PBMCs from blood, taken around 25 months after vaccination. The source is a man in his fifties or sixties who received an inactivated influenza vaccine. The CDR3 protein is CASSLGKGETQYF. Here the CDR3 DNA reads TGTGCCAGCAGCTTAGGGAAGGGAGAGACCCAGTACTTC.